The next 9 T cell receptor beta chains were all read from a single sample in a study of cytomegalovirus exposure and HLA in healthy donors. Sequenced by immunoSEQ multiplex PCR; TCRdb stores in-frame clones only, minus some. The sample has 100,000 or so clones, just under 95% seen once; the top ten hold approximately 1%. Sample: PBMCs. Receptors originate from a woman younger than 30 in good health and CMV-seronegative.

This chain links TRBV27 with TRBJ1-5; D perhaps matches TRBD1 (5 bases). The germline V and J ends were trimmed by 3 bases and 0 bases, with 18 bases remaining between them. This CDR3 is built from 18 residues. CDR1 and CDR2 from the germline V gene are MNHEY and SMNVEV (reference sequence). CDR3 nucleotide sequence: TGTGCCAGCAGTTTTAACGTTCCAGGGCTTTATAGCAATCAGCCCCAGCATTTT. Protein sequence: CASSFNVPGLYSNQPQHF.

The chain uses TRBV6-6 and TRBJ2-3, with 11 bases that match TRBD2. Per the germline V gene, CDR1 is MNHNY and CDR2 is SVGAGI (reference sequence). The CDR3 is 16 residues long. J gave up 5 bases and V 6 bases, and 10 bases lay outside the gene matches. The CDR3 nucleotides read TGTGCCAGCAGAGACCATAGCGGGGGGGCCGGAGATACGCAGTATTTT. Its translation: CASRDHSGGAGDTQYF.

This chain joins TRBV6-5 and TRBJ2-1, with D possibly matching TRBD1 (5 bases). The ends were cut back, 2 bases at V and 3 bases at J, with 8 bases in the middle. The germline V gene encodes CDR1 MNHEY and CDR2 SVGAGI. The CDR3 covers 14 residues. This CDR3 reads CASSYTGDYNEQFF. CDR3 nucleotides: TGTGCCAGCAGTTACACAGGAGACTACAATGAGCAGTTCTTC.

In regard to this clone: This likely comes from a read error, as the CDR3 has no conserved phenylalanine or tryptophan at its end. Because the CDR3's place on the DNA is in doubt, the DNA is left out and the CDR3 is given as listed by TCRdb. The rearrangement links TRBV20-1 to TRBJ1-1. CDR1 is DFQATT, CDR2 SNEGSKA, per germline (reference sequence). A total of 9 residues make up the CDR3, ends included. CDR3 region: CSAREGGPN.

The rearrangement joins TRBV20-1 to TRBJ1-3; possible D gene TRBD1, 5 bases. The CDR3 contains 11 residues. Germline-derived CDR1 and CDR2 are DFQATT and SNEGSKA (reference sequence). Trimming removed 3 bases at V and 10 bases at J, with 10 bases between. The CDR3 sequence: CSASPQGTIYF. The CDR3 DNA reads TGCAGTGCTAGTCCCCAGGGAACCATATATTTT.

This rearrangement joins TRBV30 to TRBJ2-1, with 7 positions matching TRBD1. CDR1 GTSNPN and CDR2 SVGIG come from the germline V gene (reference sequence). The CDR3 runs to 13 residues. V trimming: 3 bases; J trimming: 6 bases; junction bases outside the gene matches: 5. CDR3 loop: CAWRWSGGNEQFF. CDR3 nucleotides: TGTGCCTGGAGGTGGTCAGGGGGCAATGAGCAGTTCTTC.

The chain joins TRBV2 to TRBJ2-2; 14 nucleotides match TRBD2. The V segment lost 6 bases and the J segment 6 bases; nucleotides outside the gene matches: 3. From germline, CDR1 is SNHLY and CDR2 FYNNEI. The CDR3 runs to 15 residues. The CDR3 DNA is TGTGCCAGCAGATTGGGACTAGCGGGGGCCGGGGAGCTGTTTTTT. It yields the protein CASRLGLAGAGELFF.

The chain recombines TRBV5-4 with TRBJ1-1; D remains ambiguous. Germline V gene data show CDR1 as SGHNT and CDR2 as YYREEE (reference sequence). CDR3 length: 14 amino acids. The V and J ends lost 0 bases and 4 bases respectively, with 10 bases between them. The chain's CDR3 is CASSLAGGVTEAFF. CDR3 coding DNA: TGTGCCAGCAGCTTGGCGGGCGGGGTCACTGAAGCTTTCTTT.

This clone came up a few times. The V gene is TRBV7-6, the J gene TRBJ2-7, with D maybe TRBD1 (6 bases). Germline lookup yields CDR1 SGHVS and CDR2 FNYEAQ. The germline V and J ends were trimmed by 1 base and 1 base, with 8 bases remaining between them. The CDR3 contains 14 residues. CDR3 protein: CASSLDGTSYEQYF. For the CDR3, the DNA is TGTGCCAGCAGCTTAGATGGGACATCCTACGAGCAGTACTTC. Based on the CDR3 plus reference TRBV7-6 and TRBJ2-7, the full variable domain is GAGVSQSPRYKVTKRGQDVALRCDPISGHVSLYWYRQALGQGPEFLTYFNYEAQQDKSGLPNDRFSAERPEGSISTLTIQRTEQRDSAMYRCASSLDGTSYEQYFGPGTRLTVT.